A selection of T cell receptor beta chains follows, all from one sample in a study of T cell repertoires in cytomegalovirus infection. One entry per CDR3 protein results from TCRdb running MiXCR on the reads. The repertoire holds fewer than 350,000 distinct CDR3 sequences, with around a tenth as singletons. The sequenced sample was PBMCs. The receptor source for this set is a human donor in good health (CMV status not recorded). Some clones in this sample may be carry-over from other donors' samples. The CDR3 runs from the conserved cysteine through the conserved F or W. The order of the fields is CDR3 protein, CDR3 DNA, J gene, V gene, D gene, clone size. D genes are given only for firm matches. Not every row has a clone size; where given, it reads once, few, many or a size class.

CDR3: CASSFGRGRVGELFF
DNA: TGTGCCAGCAGTTTCGGCAGGGGGCGCGTCGGGGAGCTGTTTTTT
J: TRBJ2-2
V: TRBV12-3/TRBV12-4
D: TRBD1
size: few

CDR3: CSASISGRGTDTQYF
DNA: TGCAGTGCTAGTATCAGCGGGAGAGGCACAGATACGCAGTATTTT
J: TRBJ2-3
V: TRBV20-1
D: TRBD2
size: few

CDR3: CATSDFNGNRRDEQFF
DNA: TGTGCCACCAGTGATTTTAACGGTAATCGAAGGGATGAGCAGTTCTTC
J: TRBJ2-1
V: TRBV24-1
D: .
size: few

CDR3: CASSLFGVGGNQPQHF
DNA: TGTGCCAGCAGCTTATTTGGGGTCGGGGGCAATCAGCCCCAGCATTTT
J: TRBJ1-5
V: TRBV7-2
D: .
size: many

CDR3: CASSQDLAGVGNYGYTF
DNA: TGCGCCAGCAGCCAAGATCTGGCAGGGGTGGGTAACTATGGCTACACCTTC
J: TRBJ1-2
V: TRBV4-3
D: .
size: many

CDR3: CASSYPAGQGIGNSPLHF
DNA: TGTGCCAGCAGTTACCCTGCGGGACAGGGAATTGGAAATTCACCCCTCCACTTT
J: TRBJ1-6
V: TRBV6-2/TRBV6-3
D: TRBD1
size: many

CDR3: CASSIGGGRTDTQYF
DNA: TGTGCCAGTAGTATCGGCGGGGGTAGAACAGATACGCAGTATTTT
J: TRBJ2-3
V: TRBV19
D: TRBD2
size: .

CDR3: CASSLRTSGSLSYEQYF
DNA: TGTGCCAGCAGTTTGCGGACTAGCGGGAGTTTATCCTACGAGCAGTACTTC
J: TRBJ2-7
V: TRBV6-2/TRBV6-3
D: TRBD2
size: many

CDR3: CASSLPQIFTDTQYF
DNA: TGTGCCAGCAGTTTACCACAGATTTTCACAGATACGCAGTATTTT
J: TRBJ2-3
V: TRBV12-3/TRBV12-4
D: .
size: few

CDR3: CASIQRGGAGTQYF
DNA: TGTGCCAGCATCCAGCGGGGGGGCGCAGGTACGCAGTATTTT
J: TRBJ2-3
V: TRBV12-3/TRBV12-4
D: TRBD2
size: .

CDR3: CASRTQGRSNTEAFF
DNA: TGTGCCAGCAGGACACAGGGGCGATCGAACACTGAAGCTTTCTTT
J: TRBJ1-1
V: TRBV6-1
D: TRBD1
size: many

CDR3: CSARETGAGNSPLHF
DNA: TGCAGTGCTAGAGAAACAGGGGCGGGCAATTCACCCCTCCACTTT
J: TRBJ1-6
V: TRBV20-1
D: TRBD1
size: few

CDR3: CASSPNGLAGVETQYF
DNA: TGTGCCAGCAGCCCAAATGGACTAGCGGGGGTAGAGACCCAGTACTTC
J: TRBJ2-5
V: TRBV7-6
D: TRBD2
size: .

CDR3: CASSEGVLKEQYF
DNA: TGTGCCAGCAGTGAAGGAGTCCTGAAGGAGCAGTACTTC
J: TRBJ2-7
V: TRBV25-1
D: .
size: few

CDR3: CASSSHQLSSYNEQFF
DNA: TGTGCCAGCAGTTCTCATCAGCTGAGCTCCTACAATGAGCAGTTCTTC
J: TRBJ2-1
V: TRBV12-3/TRBV12-4
D: .
size: many

CDR3: CASSSIDGYTF
DNA: TGTGCCAGCAGTTCGATAGATGGCTACACCTTC
J: TRBJ1-2
V: TRBV12-3/TRBV12-4
D: .
size: few

CDR3: CASSRYSGDLLDEQYF
DNA: TGTGCCAGCAGCAGATATAGCGGGGACCTCTTGGACGAGCAGTACTTC
J: TRBJ2-7
V: TRBV5-5
D: TRBD2
size: many

CDR3: CSAETASNTEAFF
DNA: TGCAGTGCTGAGACAGCGTCGAACACTGAAGCTTTCTTT
J: TRBJ1-1
V: TRBV20-1
D: .
size: many

CDR3: CAISVDTAGYTF
DNA: TGTGCCATCAGTGTCGACACCGCAGGCTACACCTTC
J: TRBJ1-2
V: TRBV10-3
D: .
size: few

CDR3: CASSYRTSNNEQFF
DNA: TGTGCCAGCAGTTATCGGACTAGTAACAATGAGCAGTTCTTC
J: TRBJ2-1
V: TRBV7-2
D: TRBD2
size: many

CDR3: CASSELSSYNSPLHF
DNA: TGTGCCAGCAGTGAATTAAGCTCCTATAATTCACCCCTCCACTTT
J: TRBJ1-6
V: TRBV2
D: .
size: .

CDR3: CASSLRLAGGPYNEQFF
DNA: TGTGCCAGCAGTTTACGGCTAGCGGGAGGCCCCTACAATGAGCAGTTCTTC
J: TRBJ2-1
V: TRBV28
D: TRBD2
size: many

CDR3: CASSPWTSGFSYEQYF
DNA: TGTGCCAGCAGTCCCTGGACTAGCGGGTTCTCCTACGAGCAGTACTTC
J: TRBJ2-7
V: TRBV7-4
D: TRBD2
size: many

CDR3: CATSAPGSTREQFF
DNA: TGTGCCACCAGTGCCCCAGGCTCTACGAGGGAGCAGTTCTTC
J: TRBJ2-1
V: TRBV24-1
D: .
size: many

CDR3: CASTLREIGEQFF
DNA: TGTGCCAGCACCTTGCGGGAGATCGGCGAGCAGTTCTTC
J: TRBJ2-1
V: TRBV28
D: TRBD2
size: .

CDR3: CASSTWTSGTTNEQFF
DNA: TGTGCCAGCAGCACCTGGACTAGCGGGACCACAAATGAGCAGTTCTTC
J: TRBJ2-1
V: TRBV12-3/TRBV12-4
D: TRBD2
size: many

CDR3: CASKMRRADNQPQHF
DNA: TGTGCCAGTAAGATGAGGAGGGCGGACAATCAGCCCCAGCATTTT
J: TRBJ1-5
V: TRBV19
D: .
size: .

CDR3: CASSAGTSGRRRGDTQYF
DNA: TGTGCCAGCAGCGCCGGGACTAGCGGCCGGCGTCGGGGAGATACGCAGTATTTT
J: TRBJ2-3
V: TRBV7-6
D: TRBD2
size: few

CDR3: CASRDTQRKQYF
DNA: TGTGCCTCGAGGGACACCCAGAGGAAGCAGTACTTC
J: TRBJ2-7
V: TRBV19
D: .
size: .

CDR3: CASRVSELMNTEAFF
DNA: TGTGCCAGCAGGGTCTCCGAGTTGATGAACACTGAAGCTTTCTTT
J: TRBJ1-1
V: TRBV2
D: .
size: .

CDR3: CASSFAGARATEAFF
DNA: TGTGCCAGCAGTTTTGCAGGGGCCCGAGCCACTGAAGCTTTCTTT
J: TRBJ1-1
V: TRBV27
D: .
size: .

CDR3: CASSLSVNTQYF
DNA: TGTGCCAGCAGCTTAAGCGTAAATACGCAGTATTTT
J: TRBJ2-3
V: TRBV7-9
D: .
size: many

CDR3: CASSPDRAGNTIYF
DNA: TGTGCCAGCAGCCCGGACAGGGCTGGAAACACCATATATTTT
J: TRBJ1-3
V: TRBV7-2
D: TRBD1
size: many

CDR3: CASSIDRSGFLSGANVLTF
DNA: TGTGCCAGTAGTATAGATCGCTCGGGCTTTCTCTCTGGGGCCAACGTCCTGACTTTC
J: TRBJ2-6
V: TRBV19
D: .
size: few

CDR3: CASSQGLGGRTSYEQYF
DNA: TGCGCCAGCAGCCAAGGACTTGGGGGCAGGACCTCCTACGAGCAGTACTTC
J: TRBJ2-7
V: TRBV4-3
D: .
size: many

CDR3: CASSPGQGHNEQSF
DNA: TGTGCCAGCAGTCCGGGACAGGGACACAATGAGCAGTCCTTC
J: TRBJ2-1
V: TRBV27
D: TRBD1
size: .

CDR3: CASSPVGGGFGNEQFF
DNA: TGTGCCAGCAGTCCGGTTGGGGGGGGGTTTGGTAATGAGCAGTTCTTC
J: TRBJ2-1
V: TRBV12-3/TRBV12-4
D: TRBD2
size: .

CDR3: CASSQPQGISNQPQHF
DNA: TGTGCCAGCAGCCAGCCCCAGGGGATAAGCAATCAGCCCCAGCATTTT
J: TRBJ1-5
V: TRBV7-4
D: .
size: .

CDR3: CASSLPAGNTIYF
DNA: TGTGCCAGCAGCCTACCGGCTGGAAACACCATATATTTT
J: TRBJ1-3
V: TRBV5-4
D: .
size: few

CDR3: CASSFEGQPREKLFF
DNA: TGTGCCAGCAGTTTTGAAGGACAACCGAGGGAAAAACTGTTTTTT
J: TRBJ1-4
V: TRBV12-3/TRBV12-4
D: .
size: .

CDR3: CASSRDVLPWNTEAFF
DNA: TGTGCCAGCAGCAGGGATGTTCTTCCCTGGAACACTGAAGCTTTCTTT
J: TRBJ1-1
V: TRBV25-1
D: .
size: many

CDR3: CASSPRALGKDEAFF
DNA: TGCGCCAGCAGCCCTCGAGCGTTAGGGAAGGATGAAGCTTTCTTT
J: TRBJ1-1
V: TRBV4-1
D: .
size: few

CDR3: CASSDRFYEQYF
DNA: TGTGCCAGTAGTGACAGGTTCTACGAGCAGTACTTC
J: TRBJ2-7
V: TRBV19
D: .
size: many

CDR3: CASNGGAYNEQFF
DNA: TGTGCCAGCAACGGCGGAGCCTACAATGAGCAGTTCTTC
J: TRBJ2-1
V: TRBV7-9
D: .
size: few

CDR3: CASSLATGTGHYGYTF
DNA: TGTGCCAGCAGCTTAGCAACCGGGACAGGGCACTATGGCTACACCTTC
J: TRBJ1-2
V: TRBV7-2
D: TRBD1
size: many